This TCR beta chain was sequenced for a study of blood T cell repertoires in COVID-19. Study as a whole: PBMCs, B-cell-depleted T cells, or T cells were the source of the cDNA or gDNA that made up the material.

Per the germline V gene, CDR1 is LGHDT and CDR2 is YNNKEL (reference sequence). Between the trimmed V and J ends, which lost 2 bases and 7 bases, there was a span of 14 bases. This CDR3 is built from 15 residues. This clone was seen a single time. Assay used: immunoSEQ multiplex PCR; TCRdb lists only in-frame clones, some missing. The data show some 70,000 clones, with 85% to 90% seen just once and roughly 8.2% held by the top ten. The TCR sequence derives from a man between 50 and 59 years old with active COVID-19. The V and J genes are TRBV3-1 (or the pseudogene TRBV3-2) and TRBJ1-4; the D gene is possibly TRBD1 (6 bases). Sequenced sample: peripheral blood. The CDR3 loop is CASSQTGKQGEKLFF. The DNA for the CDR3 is TGTGCCAGCAGCCAAACAGGGAAGCAGGGTGAAAAACTGTTTTTT.